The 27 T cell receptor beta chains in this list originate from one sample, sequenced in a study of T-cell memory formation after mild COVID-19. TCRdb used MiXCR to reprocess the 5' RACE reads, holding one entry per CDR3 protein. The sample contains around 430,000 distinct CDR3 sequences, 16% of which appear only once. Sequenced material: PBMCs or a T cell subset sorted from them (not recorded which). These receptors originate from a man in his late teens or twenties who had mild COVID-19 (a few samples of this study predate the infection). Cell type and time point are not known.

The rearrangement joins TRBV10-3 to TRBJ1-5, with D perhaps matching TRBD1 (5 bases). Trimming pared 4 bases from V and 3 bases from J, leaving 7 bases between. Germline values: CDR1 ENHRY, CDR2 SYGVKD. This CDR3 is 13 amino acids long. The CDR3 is CAISAGTNQPQHF. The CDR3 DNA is TGTGCCATCAGTGCAGGGACCAATCAGCCCCAGCATTTT.

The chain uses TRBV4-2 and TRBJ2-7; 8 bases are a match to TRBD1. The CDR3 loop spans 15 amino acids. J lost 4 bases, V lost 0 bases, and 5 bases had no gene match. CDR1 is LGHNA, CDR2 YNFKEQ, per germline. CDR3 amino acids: CASSQDHDRGYEQYF. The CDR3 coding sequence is TGTGCCAGCAGCCAAGATCATGACAGGGGTTACGAGCAGTACTTC.

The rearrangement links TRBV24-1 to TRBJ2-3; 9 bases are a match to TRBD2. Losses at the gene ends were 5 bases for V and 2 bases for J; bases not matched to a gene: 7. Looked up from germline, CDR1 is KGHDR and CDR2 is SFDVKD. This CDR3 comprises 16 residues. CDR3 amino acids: CATSVRLAENTDTQYF. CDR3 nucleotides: TGTGCCACCAGTGTCAGACTAGCGGAAAACACAGATACGCAGTATTTT.

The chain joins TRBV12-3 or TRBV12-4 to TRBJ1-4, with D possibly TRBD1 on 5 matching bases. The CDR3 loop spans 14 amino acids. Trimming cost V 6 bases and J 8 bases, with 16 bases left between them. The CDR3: CASRDGQVFEKLFF. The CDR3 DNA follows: TGTGCCAGCAGAGACGGACAAGTATTCGAAAAACTGTTTTTT.

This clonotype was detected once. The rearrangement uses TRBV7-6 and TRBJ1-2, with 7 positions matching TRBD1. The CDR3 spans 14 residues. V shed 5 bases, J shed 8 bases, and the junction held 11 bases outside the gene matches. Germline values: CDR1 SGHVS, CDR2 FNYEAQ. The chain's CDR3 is CASSHLGGTDGYTF. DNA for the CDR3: TGTGCCAGCAGCCACCTCGGAGGGACAGACGGCTACACCTTC.

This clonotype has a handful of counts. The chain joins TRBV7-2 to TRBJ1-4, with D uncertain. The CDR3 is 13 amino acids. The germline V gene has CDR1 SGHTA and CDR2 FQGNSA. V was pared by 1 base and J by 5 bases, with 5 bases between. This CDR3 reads CASSLGPNEKLFF. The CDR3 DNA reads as TGTGCCAGCAGCTTAGGACCGAATGAAAAACTGTTTTTT.

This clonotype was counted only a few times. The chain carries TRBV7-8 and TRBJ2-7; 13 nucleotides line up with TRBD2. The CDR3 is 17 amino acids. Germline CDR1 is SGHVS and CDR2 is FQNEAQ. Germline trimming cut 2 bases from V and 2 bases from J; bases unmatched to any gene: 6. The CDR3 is CASSLRAGLAGTYEQYF. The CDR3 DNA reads TGTGCCAGCAGCTTACGAGCGGGACTAGCGGGAACCTACGAGCAGTACTTC.

CDR3 protein: CASSWQVTNYGYTF. The CDR3 DNA reads as TGTGCCAGTAGCTGGCAGGTTACTAACTATGGCTACACCTTC. The rearrangement joins TRBV19 to TRBJ1-2; no definite D call. This CDR3 spans 14 amino acids. V was pared by 6 bases and J by 0 bases, with 11 bases between. The germline V gene has CDR1 LNHDA and CDR2 SQIVND (reference sequence). Full variable domain (outside the CDR3, taken from reference TRBV19 and TRBJ1-2): DGGITQSPKYLFRKEGQNVTLSCEQNLNHDAMYWYRQDPGQGLRLIYYSQIVNDFQKGDIAEGYSVSREKKESFPLTVTSAQKNPTAFYLCASSWQVTNYGYTFGSGTRLTVV.

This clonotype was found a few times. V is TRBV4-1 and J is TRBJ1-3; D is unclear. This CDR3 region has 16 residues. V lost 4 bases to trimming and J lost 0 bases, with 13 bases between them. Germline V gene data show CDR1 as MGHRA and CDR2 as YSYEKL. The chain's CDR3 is CASSLIIMGSGNTIYF. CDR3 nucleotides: TGCGCCAGCAGCCTTATAATCATGGGCTCTGGAAACACCATATATTTT.

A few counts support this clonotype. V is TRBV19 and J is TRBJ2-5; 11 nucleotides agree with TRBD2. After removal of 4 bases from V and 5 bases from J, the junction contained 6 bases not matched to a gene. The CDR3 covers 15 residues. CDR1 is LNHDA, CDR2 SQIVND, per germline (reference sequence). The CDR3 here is CASSTTRTSGETQYF. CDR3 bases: TGTGCCAGTAGTACGACGCGGACTAGCGGGGAGACCCAGTACTTC.

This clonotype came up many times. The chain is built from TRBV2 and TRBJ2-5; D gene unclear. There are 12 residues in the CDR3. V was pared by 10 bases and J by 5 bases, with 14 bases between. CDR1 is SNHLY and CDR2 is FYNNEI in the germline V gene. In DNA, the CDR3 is TGTGCCACTACCTCCTCTGGTGAGACCCAGTACTTC. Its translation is CATTSSGETQYF. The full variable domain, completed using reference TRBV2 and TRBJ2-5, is EPEVTQTPSHQVTQMGQEVILRCVPISNHLYFYWYRQILGQKVEFLVSFYNNEISEKSEIFDDQFSVERPDGSNFTLKIRSTKLEDSAMYFCATTSSGETQYFGPGTRLLVL.

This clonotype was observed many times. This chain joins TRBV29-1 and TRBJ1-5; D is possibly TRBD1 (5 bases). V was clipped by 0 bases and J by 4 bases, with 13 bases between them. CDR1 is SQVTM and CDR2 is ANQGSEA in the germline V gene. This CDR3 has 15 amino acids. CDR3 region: CSVEDGRGGNQPQHF. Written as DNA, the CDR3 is TGCAGCGTTGAAGACGGGAGGGGAGGGAATCAGCCCCAGCATTTT.

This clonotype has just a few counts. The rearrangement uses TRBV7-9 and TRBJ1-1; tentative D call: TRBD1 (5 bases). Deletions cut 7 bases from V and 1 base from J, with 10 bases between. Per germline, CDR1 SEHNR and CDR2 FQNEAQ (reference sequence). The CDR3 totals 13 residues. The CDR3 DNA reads TGTGCCAGCACCACCAGGGAGAACACTGAAGCTTTCTTT. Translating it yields CASTTRENTEAFF.

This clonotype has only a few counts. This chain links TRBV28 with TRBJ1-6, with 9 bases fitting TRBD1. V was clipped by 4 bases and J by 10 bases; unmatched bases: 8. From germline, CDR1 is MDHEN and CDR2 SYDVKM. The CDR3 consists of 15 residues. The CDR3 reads CASSSAGTGNSPLHF. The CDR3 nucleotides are TGTGCCAGCAGTTCCGCCGGGACAGGGAACTCACCCCTCCACTTT.

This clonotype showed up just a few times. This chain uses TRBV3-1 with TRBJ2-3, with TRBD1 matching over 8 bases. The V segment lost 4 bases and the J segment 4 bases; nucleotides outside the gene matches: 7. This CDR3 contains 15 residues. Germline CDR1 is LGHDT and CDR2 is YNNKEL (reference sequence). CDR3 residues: CASSLQTGESDTQYF. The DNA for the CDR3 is TGTGCCAGCAGCCTGCAGACAGGGGAATCAGATACGCAGTATTTT.

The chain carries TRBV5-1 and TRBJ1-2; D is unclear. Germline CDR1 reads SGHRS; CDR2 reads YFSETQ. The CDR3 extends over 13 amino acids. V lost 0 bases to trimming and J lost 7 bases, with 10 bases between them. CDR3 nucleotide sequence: TGCGCCAGCAGCTTGGTGGAGAGCGGTGGCTACACCTTC. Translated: CASSLVESGGYTF.

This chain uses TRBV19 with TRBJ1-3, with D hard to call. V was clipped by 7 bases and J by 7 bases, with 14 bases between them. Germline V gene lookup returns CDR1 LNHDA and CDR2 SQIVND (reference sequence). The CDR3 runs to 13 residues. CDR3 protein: CASKARTRNTIYF. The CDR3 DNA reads TGTGCCAGTAAGGCAAGGACTCGGAACACCATATATTTT. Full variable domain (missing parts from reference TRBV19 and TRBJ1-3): DGGITQSPKYLFRKEGQNVTLSCEQNLNHDAMYWYRQDPGQGLRLIYYSQIVNDFQKGDIAEGYSVSREKKESFPLTVTSAQKNPTAFYLCASKARTRNTIYFGEGSWLTVV.

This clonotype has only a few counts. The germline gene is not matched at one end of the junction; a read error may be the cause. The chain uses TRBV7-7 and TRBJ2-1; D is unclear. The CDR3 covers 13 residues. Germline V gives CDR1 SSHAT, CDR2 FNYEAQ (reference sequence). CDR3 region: CASSRAGWDEQFF. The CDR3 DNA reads TGTGCTAGCAGCCGAGCCGGTTGGGATGAGCAGTTCTTC.

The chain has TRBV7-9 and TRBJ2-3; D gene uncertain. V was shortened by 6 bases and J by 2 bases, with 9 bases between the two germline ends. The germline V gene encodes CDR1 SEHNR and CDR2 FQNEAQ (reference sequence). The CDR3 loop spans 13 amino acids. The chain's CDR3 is CASRPDVTDTQYF. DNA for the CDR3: TGTGCCAGCAGACCCGATGTCACAGATACGCAGTATTTT.

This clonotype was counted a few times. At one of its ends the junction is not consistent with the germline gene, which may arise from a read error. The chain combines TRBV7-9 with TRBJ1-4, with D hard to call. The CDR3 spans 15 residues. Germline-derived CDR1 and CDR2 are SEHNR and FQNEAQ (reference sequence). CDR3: CASGLGRRTNEKLFF. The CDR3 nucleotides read TGTGCCAGCGGCTTAGGTCGGAGAACTAATGAAAAACTGTTTTTT.

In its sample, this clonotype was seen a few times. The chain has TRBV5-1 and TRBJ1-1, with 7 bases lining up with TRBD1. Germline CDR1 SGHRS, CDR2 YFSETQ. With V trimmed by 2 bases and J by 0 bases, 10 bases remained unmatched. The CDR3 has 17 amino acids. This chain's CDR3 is CASSFYRGPLMNTEAFF. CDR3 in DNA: TGCGCCAGCAGCTTCTACAGGGGTCCACTGATGAACACTGAAGCTTTCTTT.

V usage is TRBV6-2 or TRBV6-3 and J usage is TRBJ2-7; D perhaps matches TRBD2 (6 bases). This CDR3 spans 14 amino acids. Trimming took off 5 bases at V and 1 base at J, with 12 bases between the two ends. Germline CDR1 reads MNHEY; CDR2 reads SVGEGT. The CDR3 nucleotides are TGTGCCAGCAGTGGGAGGTTAGGATCCTACGAGCAGTACGTC. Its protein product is CASSGRLGSYEQYV.

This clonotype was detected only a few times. Here the CDR3 DNA reads TGTGCCAGCAGCTTGGGGGGGGCCGGTGTAACAGATACGCAGTATTTT. It is translated as CASSLGGAGVTDTQYF. The rearrangement links TRBV11-2 to TRBJ2-3; tentative D call: TRBD2 (7 bases). CDR1 and CDR2 from the germline V gene are SGHAT and FQNNGV. The length of the CDR3 is 16 residues. The V end lost 3 bases, the J end lost 3 bases, and 16 bases lay between the germline ends.

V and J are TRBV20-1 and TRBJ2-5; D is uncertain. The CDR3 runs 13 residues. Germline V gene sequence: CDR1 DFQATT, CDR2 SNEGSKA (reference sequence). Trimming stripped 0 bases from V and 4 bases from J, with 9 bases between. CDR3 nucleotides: TGCAGTGCTAGAGATCTGAGGATAGAGACCCAGTACTTC. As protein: CSARDLRIETQYF.

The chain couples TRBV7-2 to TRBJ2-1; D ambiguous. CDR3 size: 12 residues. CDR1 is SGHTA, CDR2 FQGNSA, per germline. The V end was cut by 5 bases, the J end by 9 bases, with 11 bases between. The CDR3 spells CASSPPAVEQFF. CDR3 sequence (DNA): TGTGCCAGCAGCCCCCCGGCGGTTGAGCAGTTCTTC. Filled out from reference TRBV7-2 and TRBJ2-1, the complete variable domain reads GAGVSQSPSNKVTEKGKDVELRCDPISGHTALYWYRQSLGQGLEFLIYFQGNSAPDKSGLPSDRFSAERTGGSVSTLTIQRTQQEDSAVYLCASSPPAVEQFFGPGTRLTVL.

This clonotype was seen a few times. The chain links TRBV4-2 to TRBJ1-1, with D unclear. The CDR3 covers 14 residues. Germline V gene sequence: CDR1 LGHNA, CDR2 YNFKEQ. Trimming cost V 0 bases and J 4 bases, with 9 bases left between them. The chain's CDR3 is CASSQEGYGTEAFF. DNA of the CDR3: TGTGCCAGCAGCCAAGAGGGGTACGGCACTGAAGCTTTCTTT.

The DNA of the CDR3 is TGTGCCAGCAGCGAGGGACTAGCGGGGTCCTACAATGAGCAGTTCTTC. As protein: CASSEGLAGSYNEQFF. This rearrangement joins TRBV9 to TRBJ2-1; 13 positions agree with TRBD2. The ends lost 3 bases at V and 1 base at J; junction bases unmatched: 1. The CDR3 spans 16 residues. Germline-derived CDR1 and CDR2 are SGDLS and YYNGEE.